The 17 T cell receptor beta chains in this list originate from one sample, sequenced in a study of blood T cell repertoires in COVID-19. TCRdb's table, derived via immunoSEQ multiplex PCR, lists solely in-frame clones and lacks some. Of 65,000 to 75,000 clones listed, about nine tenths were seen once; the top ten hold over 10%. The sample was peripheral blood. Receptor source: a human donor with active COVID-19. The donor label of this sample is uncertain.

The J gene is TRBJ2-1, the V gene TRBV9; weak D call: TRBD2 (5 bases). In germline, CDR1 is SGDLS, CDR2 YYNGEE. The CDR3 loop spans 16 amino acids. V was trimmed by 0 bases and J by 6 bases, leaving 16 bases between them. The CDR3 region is CASSVDSGLRVNEQFF. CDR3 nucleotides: TGTGCCAGCAGCGTAGATTCAGGACTGCGCGTCAATGAGCAGTTCTTC.

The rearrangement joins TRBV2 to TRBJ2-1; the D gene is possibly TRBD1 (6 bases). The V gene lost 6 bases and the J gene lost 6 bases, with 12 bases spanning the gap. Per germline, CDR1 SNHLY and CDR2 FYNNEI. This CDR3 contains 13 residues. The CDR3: CASREQGRNEQFF. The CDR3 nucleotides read TGTGCCAGCAGGGAACAGGGTCGCAATGAGCAGTTCTTC.

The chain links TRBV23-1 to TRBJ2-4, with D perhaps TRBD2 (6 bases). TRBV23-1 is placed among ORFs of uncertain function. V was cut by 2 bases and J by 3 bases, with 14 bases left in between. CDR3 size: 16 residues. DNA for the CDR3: TGCGCCAGCAGTCAAGGGCACGGGGGAAGCAAAAACATTCAGTACTTC. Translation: CASSQGHGGSKNIQYF.

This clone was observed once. The CDR3 sequence is CAISTESSPLHF. The CDR3 region has the DNA TGTGCCATCAGTACCGAGAGTTCACCCCTCCACTTT. The genes are TRBV10-3 and TRBJ1-6; D not resolved. V lost 5 bases to trimming and J lost 9 bases, with 8 bases between them. Germline values: CDR1 ENHRY, CDR2 SYGVKD. CDR3 length: 12 amino acids.

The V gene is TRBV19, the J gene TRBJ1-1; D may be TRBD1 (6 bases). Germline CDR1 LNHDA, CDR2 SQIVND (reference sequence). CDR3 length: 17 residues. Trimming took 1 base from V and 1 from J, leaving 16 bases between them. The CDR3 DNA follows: TGTGCCAGTAGTATAGGTAGTGTGCGGGGGCGGAACACTGAAGCTTTCTTT. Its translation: CASSIGSVRGRNTEAFF.

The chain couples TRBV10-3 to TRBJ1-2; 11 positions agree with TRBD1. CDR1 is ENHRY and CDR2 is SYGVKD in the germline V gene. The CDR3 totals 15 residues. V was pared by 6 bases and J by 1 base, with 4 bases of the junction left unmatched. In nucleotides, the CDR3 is TGTGCCATCAGGAGTGGGACAGGGGGTAACTATGGCTACACCTTC. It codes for CAIRSGTGGNYGYTF.

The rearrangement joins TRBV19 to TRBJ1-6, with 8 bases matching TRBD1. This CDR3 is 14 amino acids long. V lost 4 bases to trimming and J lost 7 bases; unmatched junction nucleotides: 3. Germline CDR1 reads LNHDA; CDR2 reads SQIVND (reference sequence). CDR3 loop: CASSNRDRNSPLHF. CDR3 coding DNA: TGTGCCAGTAGTAACCGGGACAGGAATTCACCCCTCCACTTT.

The CDR3 loop reads CASSQGGVYNSPLHF. CDR3 DNA: TGTGCCAGCAGCCAAGGGGGAGTCTATAATTCACCCCTCCACTTT. J is TRBJ1-6 and V is TRBV28; D is possibly TRBD1 (6 bases). V lost 6 bases and J lost 3, with 12 bases in between. This CDR3 contains 15 residues. Germline CDR1 MDHEN, CDR2 SYDVKM.

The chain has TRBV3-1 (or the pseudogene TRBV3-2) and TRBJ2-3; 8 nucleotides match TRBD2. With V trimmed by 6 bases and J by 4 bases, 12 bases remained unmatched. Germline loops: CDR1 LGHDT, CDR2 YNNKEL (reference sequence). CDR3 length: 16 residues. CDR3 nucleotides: TGTGCCAGCAGTACAGTGGCCGGGAGGGCCCCAGATACGCAGTATTTT. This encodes CASSTVAGRAPDTQYF.

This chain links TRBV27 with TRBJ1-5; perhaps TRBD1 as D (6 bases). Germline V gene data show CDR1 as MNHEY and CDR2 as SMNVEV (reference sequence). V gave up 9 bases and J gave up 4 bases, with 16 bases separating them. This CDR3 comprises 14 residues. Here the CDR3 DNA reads TGTGCCAGTCGACTACAGGGTGGGAATCAGCCCCAGCATTTT. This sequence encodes CASRLQGGNQPQHF.

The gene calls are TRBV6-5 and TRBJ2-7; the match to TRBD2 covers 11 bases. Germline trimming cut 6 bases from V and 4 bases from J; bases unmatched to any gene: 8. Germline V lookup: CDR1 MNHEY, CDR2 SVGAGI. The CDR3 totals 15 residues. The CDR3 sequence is CASSSRLAGRYEQYF. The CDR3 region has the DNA TGTGCCAGCAGCTCGAGACTAGCGGGAAGGTACGAGCAGTACTTC.

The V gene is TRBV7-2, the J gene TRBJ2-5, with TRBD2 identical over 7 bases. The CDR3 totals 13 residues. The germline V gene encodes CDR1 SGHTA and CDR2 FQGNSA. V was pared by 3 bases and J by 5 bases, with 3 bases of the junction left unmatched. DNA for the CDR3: TGTGCCAGCAGCTTTCCCGGGAGGGAGACCCAGTACTTC. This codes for CASSFPGRETQYF. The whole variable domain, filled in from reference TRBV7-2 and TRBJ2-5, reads GAGVSQSPSNKVTEKGKDVELRCDPISGHTALYWYRQSLGQGLEFLIYFQGNSAPDKSGLPSDRFSAERTGGSVSTLTIQRTQQEDSAVYLCASSFPGRETQYFGPGTRLLVL.

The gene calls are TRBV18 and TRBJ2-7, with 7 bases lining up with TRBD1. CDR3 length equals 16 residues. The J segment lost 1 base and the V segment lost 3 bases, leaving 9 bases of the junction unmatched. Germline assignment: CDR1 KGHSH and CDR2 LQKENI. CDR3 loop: CASSPPGTVGSYEQYF. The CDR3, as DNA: TGTGCCAGCTCACCTCCCGGGACAGTTGGTTCCTACGAGCAGTACTTC.

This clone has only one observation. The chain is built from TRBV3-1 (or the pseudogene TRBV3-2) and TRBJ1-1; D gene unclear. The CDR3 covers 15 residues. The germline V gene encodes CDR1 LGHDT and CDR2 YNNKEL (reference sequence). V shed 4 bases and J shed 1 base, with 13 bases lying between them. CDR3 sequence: CASSPRGSPNTEAFF. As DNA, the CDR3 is TGTGCCAGCAGCCCCCGCGGATCCCCGAACACTGAAGCTTTCTTT.

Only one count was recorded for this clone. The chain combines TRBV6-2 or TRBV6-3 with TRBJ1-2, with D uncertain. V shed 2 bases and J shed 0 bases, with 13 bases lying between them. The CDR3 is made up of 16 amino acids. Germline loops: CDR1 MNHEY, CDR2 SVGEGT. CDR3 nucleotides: TGTGCCAGCAGTTACGTACAGCTATCCTCTAACTATGGCTACACCTTC. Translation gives CASSYVQLSSNYGYTF.

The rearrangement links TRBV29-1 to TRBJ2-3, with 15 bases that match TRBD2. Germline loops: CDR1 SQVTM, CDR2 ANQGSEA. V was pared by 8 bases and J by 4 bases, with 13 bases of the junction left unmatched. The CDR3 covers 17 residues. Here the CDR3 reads CSCATNGLAGGADTQYF. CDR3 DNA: TGCAGCTGCGCGACTAACGGACTAGCGGGGGGGGCAGATACGCAGTATTTT.

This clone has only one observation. As DNA, the CDR3 is TGTGCCAGCAGCTTCTATGACAGGGTGGGTCGCTACACCTTC. This sequence encodes CASSFYDRVGRYTF. The chain is built from TRBV5-4 and TRBJ1-2; 7 nucleotides align to TRBD1. The trim removed 2 bases at V and 9 bases at J, leaving 10 bases unmatched. CDR1 is SGHNT, CDR2 YYREEE, per germline (reference sequence). The CDR3 runs 14 residues.